The 26 T cell receptor beta chains below were found in one sample sequenced in a study of shared clonotypes between healthy human individuals. Only CD45RO-negative cells positively selected for CCR7 counted as naive CD8 cells, so terminally differentiated effector memory CD45RA+ cells were excluded. Some clones are missing from TCRdb's copy, which holds only in-frame ones; the method was immunoSEQ multiplex PCR. The sample has about 2.1 million clones, roughly 93% seen once; the top ten hold around 1.7%. The sequenced sample consisted of naive CD8+ T cells from PBMCs. The origin of the receptors is a man between 18 and 29 years old in good health. Some clones in this sample may be carry-over from other donors' samples.

The chain uses TRBV2 and TRBJ1-2; D is unclear. The ends were cut back, 3 bases at V and 4 bases at J, with 6 bases in the middle. Germline assignment: CDR1 SNHLY and CDR2 FYNNEI. The CDR3 has 12 amino acids. CDR3 protein: CASSDTSYGYTF. The CDR3 DNA is TGTGCCAGCAGTGATACGAGCTATGGCTACACCTTC.

The V and J genes are TRBV15 and TRBJ2-1; 8 bases are shared with TRBD2. This CDR3 region has 15 residues. The V gene end was trimmed by 2 bases and the J gene end by 8 bases; junction bases not matched to a gene: 8. The germline gives CDR1 LNHNV, CDR2 YYDKDF (reference sequence). The CDR3 coding sequence is TGTGCCACCAGCAGACCGGGACTAGGGGTTTATGAGCAGTTCTTC. This translates into CATSRPGLGVYEQFF.

V gene TRBV19 combines with J gene TRBJ1-1; D gene unclear. The CDR3 loop spans 15 amino acids. Trimming stripped 6 bases from V and 0 bases from J, with 14 bases between. Per germline, CDR1 LNHDA and CDR2 SQIVND (reference sequence). The CDR3 region has the DNA TGTGCCAGTAGGGACCCCATGAAATTGAACACTGAAGCTTTCTTT. Translation gives CASRDPMKLNTEAFF.

The chain joins TRBV5-1 to TRBJ1-1; 7 bases agree with TRBD1. V dropped 3 bases and J dropped 6; count of bases not matched to a gene: 2. Germline V gives CDR1 SGHRS, CDR2 YFSETQ. This CDR3 is 12 amino acids long. Written as DNA, the CDR3 is TGCGCCAGCAGCTCGACAGGGTCTGAAGCTTTCTTT. Its protein product is CASSSTGSEAFF.

This clone appeared a single time. V is TRBV11-3 and J is TRBJ1-1; D gene ambiguous. Trimming pared 1 base from V and 0 bases from J, leaving 3 bases between. The CDR3 runs 13 residues. CDR1 is SGHNT and CDR2 is YENEEA in the germline V gene. DNA for the CDR3: TGTGCCAGCAGCTTAGCAGTGAACACTGAAGCTTTCTTT. Translated: CASSLAVNTEAFF.

The J gene is TRBJ2-1, the V gene TRBV4-1; D is possibly TRBD2 (6 bases). The CDR3 runs to 16 residues. The ends were cut back, 6 bases at V and 2 bases at J, with 17 bases in the middle. Looked up from germline, CDR1 is MGHRA and CDR2 is YSYEKL. CDR3 amino acids: CASREGMVAAYNEQFF. The CDR3 DNA is TGCGCCAGCAGGGAAGGGATGGTAGCGGCCTACAATGAGCAGTTCTTC.

The chain joins TRBV2 to TRBJ2-3; D perhaps matches TRBD2 (5 bases). V lost 7 bases, J lost 5 bases, and 19 bases lay in between. Per the germline V gene, CDR1 is SNHLY and CDR2 is FYNNEI. There are 15 residues in the CDR3. CDR3 region: CASIHGPLGGDTQYF. CDR3 nucleotide sequence: TGTGCCAGCATTCATGGCCCTCTAGGAGGAGATACGCAGTATTTT.

The chain couples TRBV10-2 to TRBJ1-1; no firm D call. The CDR3 is 14 residues long. The V gene lost 2 bases and the J gene lost 0 bases, with 7 bases spanning the gap. CDR1 is WSHSY and CDR2 is SAAADI in the germline V gene. CDR3 nucleotides: TGCGCCAGCAGTGAGGGGTGGATGAACACTGAAGCTTTCTTT. Translated, it gives CASSEGWMNTEAFF.

The rearrangement joins TRBV3-2 to TRBJ2-7; TRBD2 was called by the table and not checked on the DNA. TRBV3-2 is reported as a pseudogene. The CDR3 length is 8 residues. The CDR3: CASSPPRV. The CDR3 region has the DNA TGTGCCAGCAGTCCGCCTCGCGTC.

V usage is TRBV7-9 and J usage is TRBJ2-1; D is uncertain. Germline V lookup: CDR1 SEHNR, CDR2 FQNEAQ (reference sequence). With 4 bases removed from V and 0 bases from J, the gap between germline ends came to 13 bases. This CDR3 region has 16 residues. Here the CDR3 DNA reads TGTGCCAGCAGCTCAAGGCTTGGGGTCTCCTACAATGAGCAGTTCTTC. As protein: CASSSRLGVSYNEQFF.

The chain employs TRBV7-8 and TRBJ2-7; maybe TRBD2 (5 bases). The CDR3 loop spans 18 amino acids. Germline CDR1 and CDR2: SGHVS and FQNEAQ. Trimming removed 0 bases from V and 2 bases from J, with 20 bases in between. This CDR3 is CASSLAGLETYTTYEQYF. As DNA, the CDR3 is TGTGCCAGCAGCTTAGCAGGACTGGAGACATATACGACCTACGAGCAGTACTTC.

V is TRBV9 and J is TRBJ2-7, with a weak D call TRBD2 (5 bases). CDR1 SGDLS and CDR2 YYNGEE come from the germline V gene. The ends were cut back, 3 bases at V and 4 bases at J, with 11 bases in the middle. The CDR3 extends over 13 amino acids. The CDR3, as DNA: TGTGCCAGCAGCGGCGAGAGGGCATACGAGCAGTACTTC. Amino acids: CASSGERAYEQYF.

The V gene is TRBV19, the J gene TRBJ1-1, with TRBD1 matching over 7 bases. CDR1 and CDR2 (germline): LNHDA, SQIVND (reference sequence). The V and J ends lost 5 bases and 8 bases, in that order; junction bases with no gene match: 14. The CDR3 has 15 residues. CDR3: CASSPLWRTGDEAFF. The CDR3 bases are TGTGCCAGTAGTCCTCTTTGGCGCACAGGGGACGAAGCTTTCTTT.

The chain links TRBV27 to TRBJ2-7; D remains unclear. The V gene's germline CDR1 is MNHEY and CDR2 SMNVEV (reference sequence). V dropped 6 bases and J dropped 0 bases, with 12 bases sitting between them. The CDR3 runs to 14 residues. This chain's CDR3 is CASSDALSSYEQYF. The CDR3, as DNA: TGTGCCAGCAGCGATGCTTTAAGCTCCTACGAGCAGTACTTC.

This clone was seen only once. The chain joins TRBV19 to TRBJ2-7, with D possibly being TRBD2 (6 bases). From germline, CDR1 is LNHDA and CDR2 SQIVND (reference sequence). Trimming left V 8 bases short and J 5 bases short, with 28 bases between. This CDR3 region has 17 residues. The CDR3 loop is CASAPHVVKGRRDEQYF. The CDR3 region has the DNA TGTGCCAGTGCACCCCACGTAGTGAAGGGGCGGAGGGACGAGCAGTACTTC.

The chain recombines TRBV5-1 with TRBJ2-7; 8 bases fit TRBD2. Germline CDR1 reads SGHRS; CDR2 reads YFSETQ. The V gene end was trimmed by 4 bases and the J gene end by 3 bases; junction bases not matched to a gene: 9. The CDR3 sequence is 15 residues long. The CDR3 here is CASSLQVGRVYEQYF. CDR3 sequence (DNA): TGCGCCAGCAGCCTACAAGTCGGGAGGGTCTACGAGCAGTACTTC.

This chain joins TRBV27 and TRBJ2-3; no firm D call. Germline loops: CDR1 MNHEY, CDR2 SMNVEV (reference sequence). The CDR3 is 15 amino acids. V lost 5 bases to trimming and J lost 6 bases, with 18 bases between them. CDR3 loop: CASSPWDPAVDTQYF. The CDR3 DNA follows: TGTGCCAGCAGTCCCTGGGATCCCGCAGTGGATACGCAGTATTTT.

The rearrangement links TRBV28 to TRBJ2-1; TRBD2 matches 9 bases. The length of the CDR3 is 15 residues. Per the germline V gene, CDR1 is MDHEN and CDR2 is SYDVKM. Trimming took 6 bases from V and 2 from J; bases not matched to a gene: 5. The CDR3 region has the DNA TGTGCCAGCAGGGCGGGACTAGCCCCCTACAATGAGCAGTTCTTC. Protein product: CASRAGLAPYNEQFF.

On this clone itself: At the DNA level, this CDR3 is encoded by other sequences in the same sample as well. The chain couples TRBV27 to TRBJ1-1; unclear D gene. The length of the CDR3 is 12 residues. Trimming took 5 bases from V and 1 from J, leaving 5 bases between them. CDR1 is MNHEY and CDR2 is SMNVEV in the germline V gene (reference sequence). CDR3 region: CASSTGNTEAFF. CDR3 DNA: TGTGCCAGCAGTACTGGGAACACTGAAGCTTTCTTT.

The rearrangement uses TRBV27 and TRBJ2-7, with D tentatively TRBD1 (5 bases). The CDR3 is 13 amino acids. Looked up from germline, CDR1 is MNHEY and CDR2 is SMNVEV (reference sequence). V lost 5 bases, J lost 2 bases, and 10 bases lay in between. Here the CDR3 reads CASSPPTAYEQYF. The CDR3 DNA reads TGTGCCAGCAGTCCGCCGACAGCCTACGAGCAGTACTTC.

The chain joins TRBV28 to TRBJ2-7, with a tentative D call TRBD2 (6 bases). CDR3 size: 14 residues. Germline CDR1 MDHEN, CDR2 SYDVKM. V was trimmed by 5 bases and J by 5 bases, leaving 16 bases between them. DNA for the CDR3: TGTGCCAGCAGTCCCCCGGGGGAGAACCACGAGCAGTACTTC. Translating gives CASSPPGENHEQYF.

The chain combines TRBV6-5 with TRBJ1-1, with D uncertain. The germline CDR1 and CDR2 sequences are MNHEY and SVGAGI. The CDR3 extends over 12 amino acids. Deletions cut 10 bases from V and 0 bases from J, with 9 bases between. The CDR3 loop reads CATHRVNTEAFF. The CDR3 DNA reads as TGTGCCACCCACCGCGTGAACACTGAAGCTTTCTTT.

The chain recombines TRBV18 with TRBJ2-6; D gene ambiguous. Germline V CDR1 and CDR2: KGHSH, LQKENI. V lost 4 bases and J 2 bases, leaving 15 bases between the germline ends. The CDR3 extends over 17 amino acids. The CDR3 DNA reads TGTGCCAGCTCACTTACACCGGACGGGCCTGGGGCCAACGTCCTGACTTTC. Translation: CASSLTPDGPGANVLTF.

As regards this clone: Other DNA sequences in this sample translate to the same CDR3. The J gene is TRBJ2-7, the V gene TRBV27; D might be TRBD1 (6 bases). Trimming left V 6 bases short and J 0 bases short, with 9 bases between. The CDR3 is made up of 13 amino acids. CDR1 is MNHEY, CDR2 SMNVEV, per germline (reference sequence). For the CDR3, the DNA is TGTGCCAGCAGCCAGGGGACCTCCTACGAGCAGTACTTC. Amino acids: CASSQGTSYEQYF.

The chain uses TRBV27 and TRBJ2-2; TRBD1 matches 7 bases. The CDR3 spans 16 residues. Looked up from germline, CDR1 is MNHEY and CDR2 is SMNVEV (reference sequence). With 3 bases clipped from V and 0 bases from J, the junction kept 4 bases outside the gene matches. The CDR3 bases are TGTGCCAGCAGTTTTTGGGACAGCGCGAACACCGGGGAGCTGTTTTTT. Amino acid sequence: CASSFWDSANTGELFF.

CDR3: CASSLLGGPSSYEQYF. The DNA for the CDR3 is TGTGCCAGCAGTTTATTGGGGGGCCCAAGCTCCTACGAGCAGTACTTC. The gene calls are TRBV27 and TRBJ2-7; the D gene could be TRBD1 or TRBD2 (6 bases each). The CDR3 has 16 amino acids. Trimming took 1 base from V and 0 from J, leaving 13 bases between them. Germline V gene data show CDR1 as MNHEY and CDR2 as SMNVEV (reference sequence).